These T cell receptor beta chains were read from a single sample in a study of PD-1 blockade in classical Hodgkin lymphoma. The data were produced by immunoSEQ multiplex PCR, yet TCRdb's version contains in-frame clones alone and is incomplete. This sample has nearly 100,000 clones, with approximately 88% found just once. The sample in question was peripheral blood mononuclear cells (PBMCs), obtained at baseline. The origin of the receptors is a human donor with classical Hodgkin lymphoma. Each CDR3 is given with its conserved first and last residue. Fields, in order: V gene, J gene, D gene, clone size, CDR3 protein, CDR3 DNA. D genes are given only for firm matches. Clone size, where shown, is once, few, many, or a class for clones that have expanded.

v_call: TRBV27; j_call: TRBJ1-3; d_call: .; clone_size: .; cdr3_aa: CASSLSGTGIGNTIYF; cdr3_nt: TGTGCCAGCAGTTTATCGGGGACCGGGATCGGAAACACCATATATTTT
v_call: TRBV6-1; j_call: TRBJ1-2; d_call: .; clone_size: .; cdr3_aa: CASSVFRNYGYTF; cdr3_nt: TGTGCCAGCAGTGTGTTCAGAAACTATGGCTACACCTTC
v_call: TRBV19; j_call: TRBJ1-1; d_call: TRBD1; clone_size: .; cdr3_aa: CASRATGYTEAFF; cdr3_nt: TGTGCCAGTAGAGCGACAGGGTACACTGAAGCTTTCTTT
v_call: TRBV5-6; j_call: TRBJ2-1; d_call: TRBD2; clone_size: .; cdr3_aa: CASSLGLTSGLNEQFF; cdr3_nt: TGTGCCAGCAGCTTAGGTCTGACTAGCGGTTTAAATGAGCAGTTCTTC
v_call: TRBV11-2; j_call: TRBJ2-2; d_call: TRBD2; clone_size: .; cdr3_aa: CASSLVGGSTTGELFF; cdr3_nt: TGTGCCAGCAGCTTAGTAGGCGGGAGCACCACCGGGGAGCTGTTTTTT
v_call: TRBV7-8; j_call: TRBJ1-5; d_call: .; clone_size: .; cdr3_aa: CASSLVEGQPQHF; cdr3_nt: TGTGCCAGCAGCTTAGTAGAGGGTCAGCCCCAGCATTTT
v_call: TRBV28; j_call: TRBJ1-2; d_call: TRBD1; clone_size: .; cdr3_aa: CASSEGQGLRGYTF; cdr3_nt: TGTGCCAGCAGTGAGGGACAGGGGTTGAGGGGCTACACCTTC
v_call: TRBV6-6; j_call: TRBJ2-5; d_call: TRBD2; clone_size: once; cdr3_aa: CASSPAGGETQYF; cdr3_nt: TGTGCCAGCAGTCCCGCGGGGGGAGAGACCCAGTACTTC
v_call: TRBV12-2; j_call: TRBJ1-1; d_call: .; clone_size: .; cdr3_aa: CASRQRRQRGTEAFF; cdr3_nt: TGTGCAAGTCGCCAACGCCGGCAACGAGGCACTGAAGCTTTCTTT
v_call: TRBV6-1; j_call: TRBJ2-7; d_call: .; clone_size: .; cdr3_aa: CASNKQRDEQYF; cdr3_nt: TGTGCCAGCAATAAGCAGCGGGACGAGCAGTACTTC
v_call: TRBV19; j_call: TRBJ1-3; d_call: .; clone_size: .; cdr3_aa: CASVTSGNTIYF; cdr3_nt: TGTGCCAGTGTAACATCTGGAAACACCATATATTTT